One T cell receptor (beta chain) is described in this entry. Its antigen is currently unknown. These data originate in a study of OX40 agonist ivuxolimab in advanced cancers. Broader study findings: Among the lowest levels of clonal expansion were found in partial responders at 0.1-3.0 mg/kg.

Researchers took blood at baseline, on cycle 4 day 1, and on cycle 7 day 1. V dropped 3 bases and J dropped 4; count of bases not matched to a gene: 12. CDR3 size: 19 residues. The germline CDR1 and CDR2 sequences are MGHRA and YSYEKL. Only in-frame clones appear in the TCRdb table, and some are missing; sequencing was by immunoSEQ multiplex PCR. Of roughly 58,000 clones listed, about 83% are singletons. The chain has TRBV4-1 and TRBJ2-1, with 13 bases identical to TRBD2. The TCR originated in an adult with an advanced solid tumor such as melanoma, head and neck, liver or kidney cancer. The material sequenced was CD4+ or CD8+ T cells sorted from blood, taken in a trial of the OX40 agonist ivuxolimab. CDR3 residues: CASSQIFRTTSGGYNEQFF. The CDR3 region has the DNA TGCGCCAGCAGCCAGATTTTTCGGACGACTAGCGGGGGGTACAATGAGCAGTTCTTC.